A single sample is the source of the 8 T cell receptor beta chains below, sequenced in a study of a mutant IDH1 vaccine in newly diagnosed glioma. Sample time point: baseline, week 1 (first vaccination visit). Treatment in this sample: pre-vaccination baseline after standard-of-care therapy. The repertoire was sequenced with immunoSEQ multiplex PCR; TCRdb's copy has only in-frame clones and lacks some. This sample has approximately 100,000 clones, with 70% to 90% found just once. The source material was PBMCs, sampled from a glioma patient treated with radiotherapy, temozolomide or both. Receptors were obtained from a woman aged 45 to 65 with glioma.

V usage is TRBV2 and J usage is TRBJ2-7; a weak D match, TRBD1 (6 bases). The ends were cut back, 1 base at V and 2 bases at J, with 12 bases in the middle. Per germline, CDR1 SNHLY and CDR2 FYNNEI. The CDR3 consists of 15 residues. The CDR3 loop is CASSEGARGAYEQYF. The CDR3 coding sequence is TGTGCCAGCAGTGAAGGGGCCAGGGGCGCCTACGAGCAGTACTTC. The full variable domain, its missing parts supplied by reference TRBV2 and TRBJ2-7, is EPEVTQTPSHQVTQMGQEVILRCVPISNHLYFYWYRQILGQKVEFLVSFYNNEISEKSEIFDDQFSVERPDGSNFTLKIRSTKLEDSAMYFCASSEGARGAYEQYFGPGTRLTVT.

The V gene is TRBV7-8, the J gene TRBJ2-7; 8 positions agree with TRBD1. CDR3 length equals 15 residues. Unmatched junction bases numbered 9, after V lost 3 bases and J lost 5 bases. The V gene's germline CDR1 is SGHVS and CDR2 FQNEAQ. As DNA, the CDR3 is TGTGCCAGCAGCTTCCAGGGGGCGCGATACGACGAGCAGTACTTC. Encoded protein: CASSFQGARYDEQYF.

In DNA form, the CDR3 reads TGTGCCAGCAGTAGTGGATGGGGGGCTGGGGATGGCTACACCTTC. This gives the protein CASSSGWGAGDGYTF. This chain uses TRBV6-5 with TRBJ1-2, with D possibly matching TRBD1 (6 bases). Germline CDR1 MNHEY, CDR2 SVGAGI. The length of the CDR3 is 15 residues. Trimming cost V 5 bases and J 6 bases, with 19 bases left between them.

J is TRBJ2-5 and V is TRBV7-6; TRBD1 aligns across 7 bases. Trimming removed 6 bases from V and 1 base from J; junction bases left unmatched: 8. Germline V gene data show CDR1 as SGHVS and CDR2 as FNYEAQ. The CDR3 is made up of 15 amino acids. The DNA for the CDR3 is TGTGCCAGCAGGCGACGACAGGGAACCCAAGAGACCCAGTACTTC. Its translation is CASRRRQGTQETQYF. Based on the CDR3 plus reference TRBV7-6 and TRBJ2-5, the full variable domain is GAGVSQSPRYKVTKRGQDVALRCDPISGHVSLYWYRQALGQGPEFLTYFNYEAQQDKSGLPNDRFSAERPEGSISTLTIQRTEQRDSAMYRCASRRRQGTQETQYFGPGTRLLVL.

This clone has only a few counts. The chain joins TRBV6-5 to TRBJ1-1; D not certain. Germline-derived CDR1 and CDR2 are MNHEY and SVGAGI. The CDR3 runs 11 residues. V was cut by 4 bases and J by 12 bases, with 12 bases left in between. This CDR3 reads CASSFRRLSFF. The DNA of the CDR3 is TGTGCCAGCAGTTTTCGGAGGTTGTCTTTCTTT.

In its sample, this clone was seen once. The chain links TRBV5-8 to TRBJ1-2, with D possibly matching TRBD1 (5 bases). In germline, CDR1 is SGHTS, CDR2 YDEGEE. V gave up 5 bases and J gave up 5 bases, with 25 bases separating them. CDR3 length: 17 residues. CDR3 nucleotides: TGTGCCAGCAGAGAAGGGGCCCTACAGAGACATATTTATGGCTACACCTTC. Translated: CASREGALQRHIYGYTF.

CDR3 sequence (DNA): TGTGCCAGCTTCCCGGGACTAGCGGGAATAAGGTACAATGAGCAGTTCTTC. Translated: CASFPGLAGIRYNEQFF. The chain employs TRBV5-4 and TRBJ2-1; TRBD2 aligns across 13 bases. CDR3 size: 17 residues. V shed 7 bases and J 4 bases; nucleotides not matched to a gene: 11. Germline loops: CDR1 SGHNT, CDR2 YYREEE (reference sequence).

CDR3 nucleotide sequence: TGTGCCAGCAGTTTAAGGGTATACGCCAGCTCTGGGGCCAACGTCCTGACTTTC. It yields the protein CASSLRVYASSGANVLTF. The J gene is TRBJ2-6, the V gene TRBV28; D uncertain. CDR1 is MDHEN and CDR2 is SYDVKM in the germline V gene. CDR3 length: 18 residues. V lost 2 bases, J lost 0 bases, and 14 bases lay in between. The whole variable domain, remainder taken from reference TRBV28 and TRBJ2-6, is DVKVTQSSRYLVKRTGEKVFLECVQDMDHENMFWYRQDPGLGLRLIYFSYDVKMKEKGDIPEGYSVSREKKERFSLILESASTNQTSMYLCASSLRVYASSGANVLTFGAGSRLTVL.